This T cell receptor beta chain is drawn from a study of blood T cells in healthy people across ages. Through a sample-barcoded 5' primer and a J-beta primer mix, a second PCR was run for 7 to 11 cycles. TCRdb ran MiXCR on the 5' RACE reads and lists one entry per CDR3 protein. This table holds under 950,000 distinct CDR3 sequences, 20% to 25% found once. CDR3 length: 14 residues. Trimming cost V 1 base and J 2 bases, with 9 bases left between them. Germline lookup yields CDR1 DFQATT and CDR2 SNEGSKA (reference sequence). This clonotype was detected only once. This TCR derives from a man aged 70 or older in good health. Sequenced: blood. The J gene is TRBJ2-1, the V gene TRBV20-1; D may match TRBD1 or TRBD2 (6 bases each). DNA for the CDR3: TGCAGTGCTAGAGCGGGGGCAACCTACAATGAGCAGTTCTTC. Amino acids: CSARAGATYNEQFF.